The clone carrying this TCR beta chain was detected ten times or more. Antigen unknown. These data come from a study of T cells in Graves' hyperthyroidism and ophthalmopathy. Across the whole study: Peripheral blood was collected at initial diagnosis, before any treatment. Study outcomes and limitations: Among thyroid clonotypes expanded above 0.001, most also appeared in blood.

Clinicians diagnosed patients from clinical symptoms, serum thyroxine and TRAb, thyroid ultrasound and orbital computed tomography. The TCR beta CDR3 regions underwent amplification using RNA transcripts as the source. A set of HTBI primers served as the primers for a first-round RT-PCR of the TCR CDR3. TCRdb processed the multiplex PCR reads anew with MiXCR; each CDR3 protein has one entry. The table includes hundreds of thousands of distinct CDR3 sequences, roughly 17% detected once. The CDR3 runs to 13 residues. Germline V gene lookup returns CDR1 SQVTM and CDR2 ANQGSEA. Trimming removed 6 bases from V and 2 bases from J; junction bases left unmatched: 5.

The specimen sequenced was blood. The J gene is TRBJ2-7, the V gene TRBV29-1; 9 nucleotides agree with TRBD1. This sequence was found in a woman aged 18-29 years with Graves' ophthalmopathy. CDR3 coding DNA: TGCAGCGTACGACAGGGGGGACCCTACGAGCAGTACTTC. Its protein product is CSVRQGGPYEQYF.